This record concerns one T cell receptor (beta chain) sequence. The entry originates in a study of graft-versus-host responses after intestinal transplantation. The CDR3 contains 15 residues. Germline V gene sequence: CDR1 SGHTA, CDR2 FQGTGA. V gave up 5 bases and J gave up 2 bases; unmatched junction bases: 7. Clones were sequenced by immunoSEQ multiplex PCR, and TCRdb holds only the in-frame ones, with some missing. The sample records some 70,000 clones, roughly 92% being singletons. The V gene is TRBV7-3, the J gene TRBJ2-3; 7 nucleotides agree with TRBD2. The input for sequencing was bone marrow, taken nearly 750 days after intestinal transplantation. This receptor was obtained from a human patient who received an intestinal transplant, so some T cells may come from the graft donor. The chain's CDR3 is CASSLSGENTDTQYF. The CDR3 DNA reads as TGTGCCAGCAGCCTCAGCGGGGAGAACACAGATACGCAGTATTTT.